This T cell receptor beta chain was recovered during a study of radiation and T cells in renal cell carcinoma. Time point here: blood 2 weeks post-SBRT. Treatment indicated: 15 Gy SBRT to primary tumor, nephrectomy 4 weeks later. Generated by immunoSEQ multiplex PCR, the TCRdb table keeps only in-frame clones and is missing some. The repertoire consists of tens of thousands of clones, with 80% occurring once and the leading ten covering around 28%. CDR1 and CDR2 from the germline V gene are MNHEY and SVGAGI. Losses at the gene ends were 8 bases for V and 3 bases for J; bases not matched to a gene: 5. The CDR3 is made up of 13 amino acids.

V usage is TRBV6-5 and J usage is TRBJ2-3, with TRBD2 identical over 7 bases. The TCR was taken from a woman aged 70-85 years with renal cell carcinoma. The source was blood, collected from a patient whose treatment included radiotherapy and nephrectomy. The CDR3 spells CASSREWTDTQYF. In DNA form, the CDR3 reads TGTGCCAGCTCGCGGGAGTGGACAGATACGCAGTATTTT.